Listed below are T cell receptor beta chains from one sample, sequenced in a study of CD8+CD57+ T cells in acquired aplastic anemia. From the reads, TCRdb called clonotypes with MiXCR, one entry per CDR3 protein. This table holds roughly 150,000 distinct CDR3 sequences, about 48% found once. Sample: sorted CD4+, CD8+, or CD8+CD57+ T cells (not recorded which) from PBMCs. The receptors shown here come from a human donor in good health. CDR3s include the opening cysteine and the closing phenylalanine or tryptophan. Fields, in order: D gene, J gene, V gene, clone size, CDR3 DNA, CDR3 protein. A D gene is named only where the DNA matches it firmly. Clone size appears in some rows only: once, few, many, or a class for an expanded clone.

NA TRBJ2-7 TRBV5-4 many TGTGCCAGCAGCTTGGCGGGGCGGGACGAGCAGTACTTC CASSLAGRDEQYF
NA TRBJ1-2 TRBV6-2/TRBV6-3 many TGTGCCAGCAGTTACGTGGCCTCCTATGGCTACACCTTC CASSYVASYGYTF
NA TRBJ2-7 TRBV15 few TGTGCCACCAGCAGAGACAGGCTAAACCACGAGCAGTACTTC CATSRDRLNHEQYF
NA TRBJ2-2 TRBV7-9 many TGTGCCAGCAGCTTATGGCCGGGGTCCAGGGAGCTGTTTTTT CASSLWPGSRELFF
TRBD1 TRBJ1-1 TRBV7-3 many TGTGCCAGCAGCCCCTACCCGGGACAGGGAACTGAAGCTTTCTTT CASSPYPGQGTEAFF
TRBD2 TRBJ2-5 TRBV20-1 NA TGCAGTGTCCTTAGCGGGGGGTCGGGCCGGACCCAGTACTTC CSVLSGGSGRTQYF
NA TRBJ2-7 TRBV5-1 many TGCGCCAGCAGCTTCGTGATGGGGAAGCAGTACTTC CASSFVMGKQYF
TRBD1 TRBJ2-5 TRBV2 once TGTGCCAGCGGTCCCGGGACAGCGGAGACCCAGTACTTC CASGPGTAETQYF
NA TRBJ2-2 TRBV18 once TGTGCCAGCTCACCAAGGGGGAAAGACGGGGAGCTGTTTTTT CASSPRGKDGELFF
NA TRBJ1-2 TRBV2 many TGTGCCAGCAGTGCCTCAGGGGTCCCCACTTATGGCTACACCTTC CASSASGVPTYGYTF
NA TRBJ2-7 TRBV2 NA TGTGCCAGCAGTGGGGCAGCAGCAGACGAGCAGTACTTC CASSGAAADEQYF
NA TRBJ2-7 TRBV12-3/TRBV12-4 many TGTGCCAGCAGTTCGGACCGACGGAGCTCCTACGAGCAGTACTTC CASSSDRRSSYEQYF
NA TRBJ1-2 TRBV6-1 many TGTGCCAGCACCAATCCCCAGGGGCGGGGTAACTATGGCTACACCTTC CASTNPQGRGNYGYTF
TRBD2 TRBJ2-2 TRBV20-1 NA TGCAGTGCCGATAGCGGGTTGAACACCGGGGAGCTGTTTTTT CSADSGLNTGELFF
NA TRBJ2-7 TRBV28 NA TGTGCCAGCAGTTTACCCGGGAGTCGACCCGAGCAGTACTTC CASSLPGSRPEQYF
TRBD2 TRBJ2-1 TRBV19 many TGTGCCAGTAGTCCACTCCGGGAGGGCTATAATGAGCAGTTCTTC CASSPLREGYNEQFF
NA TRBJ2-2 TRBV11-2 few TGTGCCAGCAGCTCGACTCTTGGGACGGCGAACACCGGGGAGCTGTTTTTT CASSSTLGTANTGELFF